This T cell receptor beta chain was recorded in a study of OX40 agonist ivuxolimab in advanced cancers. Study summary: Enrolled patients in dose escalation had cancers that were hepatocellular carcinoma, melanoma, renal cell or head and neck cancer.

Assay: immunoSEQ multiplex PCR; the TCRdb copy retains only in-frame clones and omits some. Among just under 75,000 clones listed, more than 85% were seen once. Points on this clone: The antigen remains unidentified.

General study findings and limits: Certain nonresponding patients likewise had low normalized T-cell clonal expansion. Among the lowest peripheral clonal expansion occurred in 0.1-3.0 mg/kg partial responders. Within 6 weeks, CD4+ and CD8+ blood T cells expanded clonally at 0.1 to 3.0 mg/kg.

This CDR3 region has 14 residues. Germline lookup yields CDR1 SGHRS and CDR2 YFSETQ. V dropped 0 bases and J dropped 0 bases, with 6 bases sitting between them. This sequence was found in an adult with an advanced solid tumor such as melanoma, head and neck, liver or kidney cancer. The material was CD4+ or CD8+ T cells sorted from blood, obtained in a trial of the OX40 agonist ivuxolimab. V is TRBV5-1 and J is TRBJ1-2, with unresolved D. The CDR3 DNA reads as TGCGCCAGCAGCTTGGTGCAGGCTAACTATGGCTACACCTTC. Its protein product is CASSLVQANYGYTF.